This TCR beta chain appears in the sequencing data of a study of shared clonotypes between healthy human individuals. The overall study: There were three CD4 naive, three CD4 memory, two CD8 naive and one CD8 memory plates per donor.

Data came from immunoSEQ multiplex PCR; TCRdb stores just in-frame clones and leaves some out. The table lists roughly 500,000 clones, 90% to 97% of them singletons. V gave up 7 bases and J gave up 3 bases, with 24 bases separating them. CDR1 and CDR2 from the germline V gene are SEHNR and FQNEAQ (reference sequence). The CDR3 consists of 17 residues. Findings of the study overall: Among the subsets, naive ones generally showed larger estimated richness than memory ones. Sharing across four donors was highest in naive CD4 (around 5%) and lowest in memory CD8 (roughly 0.4%). Sampling used blood alone; tissue repertoires probably differ.

Worth noting for this clone: Its antigen is still unknown.

The chain employs TRBV7-9 and TRBJ1-1, with a tentative D call TRBD1 (6 bases). The source material was naive CD4+ T cells sorted from blood. Regarding subset: CD45RA+ positively selected. The sequence was obtained from a woman aged 25 to 39 in good health. The CDR3 loop reads CASKKPIGTSIDTEAFF. The DNA for the CDR3 is TGTGCCAGCAAGAAGCCTATCGGGACATCTATAGACACTGAAGCTTTCTTT.